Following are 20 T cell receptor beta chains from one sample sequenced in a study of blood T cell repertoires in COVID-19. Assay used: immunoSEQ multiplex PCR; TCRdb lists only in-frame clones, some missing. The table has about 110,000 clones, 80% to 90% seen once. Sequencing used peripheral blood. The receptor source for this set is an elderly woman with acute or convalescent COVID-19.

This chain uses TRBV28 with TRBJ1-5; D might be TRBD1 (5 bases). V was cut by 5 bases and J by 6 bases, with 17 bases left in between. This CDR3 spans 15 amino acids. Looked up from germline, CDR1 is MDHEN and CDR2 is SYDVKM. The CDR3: CASSQTVGPLQPQHF. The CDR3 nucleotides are TGTGCCAGCAGTCAGACAGTGGGGCCACTTCAGCCCCAGCATTTT. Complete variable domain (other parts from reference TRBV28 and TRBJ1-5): DVKVTQSSRYLVKRTGEKVFLECVQDMDHENMFWYRQDPGLGLRLIYFSYDVKMKEKGDIPEGYSVSREKKERFSLILESASTNQTSMYLCASSQTVGPLQPQHFGDGTRLSIL.

In DNA, the CDR3 is TGCGCCAGCAGCCAAACCCCAGGGGCTGGGGCCAACGTCCTGACTTTC. This sequence encodes CASSQTPGAGANVLTF. The rearrangement joins TRBV4-1 to TRBJ2-6, with D perhaps TRBD1 (6 bases). The CDR3 is made up of 16 amino acids. CDR1 is MGHRA and CDR2 is YSYEKL in the germline V gene. Trimming took off 2 bases at V and 2 bases at J, with 10 bases between the two ends.

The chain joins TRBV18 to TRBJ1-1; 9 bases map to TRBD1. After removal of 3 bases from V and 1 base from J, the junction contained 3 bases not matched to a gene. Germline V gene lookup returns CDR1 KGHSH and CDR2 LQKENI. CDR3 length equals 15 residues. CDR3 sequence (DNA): TGTGCCAGCTCACCGGACAGGGGAGGGAACACTGAAGCTTTCTTT. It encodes CASSPDRGGNTEAFF.

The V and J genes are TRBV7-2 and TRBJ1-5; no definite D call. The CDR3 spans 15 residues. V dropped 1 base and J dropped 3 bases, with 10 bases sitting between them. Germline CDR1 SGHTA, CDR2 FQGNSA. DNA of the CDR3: TGTGCCAGCAGCTTAGAATCGGCGGTCAATCAGCCCCAGCATTTT. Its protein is CASSLESAVNQPQHF.

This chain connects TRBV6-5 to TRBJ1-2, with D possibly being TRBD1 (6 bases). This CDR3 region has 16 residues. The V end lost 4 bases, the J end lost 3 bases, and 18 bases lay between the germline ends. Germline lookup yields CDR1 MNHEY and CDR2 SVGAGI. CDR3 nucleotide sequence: TGTGCCAGCAGTTCGAATCAAGACAGGCTACACTATGGCTACACCTTC. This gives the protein CASSSNQDRLHYGYTF.

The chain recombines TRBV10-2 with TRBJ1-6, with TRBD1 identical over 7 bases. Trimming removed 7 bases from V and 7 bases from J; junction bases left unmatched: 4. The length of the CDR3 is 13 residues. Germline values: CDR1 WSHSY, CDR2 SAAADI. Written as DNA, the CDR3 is TGCGCCAGCACTCGACAGGGAAATTCACCCCTCCACTTT. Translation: CASTRQGNSPLHF.

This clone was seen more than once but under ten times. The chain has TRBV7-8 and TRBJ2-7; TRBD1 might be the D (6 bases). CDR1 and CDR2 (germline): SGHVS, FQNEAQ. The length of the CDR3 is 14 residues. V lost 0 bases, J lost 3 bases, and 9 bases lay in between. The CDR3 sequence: CASSLAQGFYEQYF. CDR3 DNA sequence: TGTGCCAGCAGCTTAGCGCAGGGGTTCTACGAGCAGTACTTC.

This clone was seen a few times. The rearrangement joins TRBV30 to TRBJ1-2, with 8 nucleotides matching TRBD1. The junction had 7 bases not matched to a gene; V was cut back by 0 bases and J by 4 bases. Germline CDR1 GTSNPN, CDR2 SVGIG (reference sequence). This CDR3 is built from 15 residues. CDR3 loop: CAWSVGAGGGYGYTF. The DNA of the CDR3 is TGTGCCTGGAGTGTAGGGGCAGGGGGCGGCTATGGCTACACCTTC.

CDR3: CASSLGLGEDTEAFF. CDR3 in DNA: TGCGCCAGCAGCTTGGGTTTAGGTGAGGACACTGAAGCTTTCTTT. This sequence joins TRBV5-1 and TRBJ1-1, with D uncertain. V was pared by 0 bases and J by 3 bases, with 12 bases between. This CDR3 comprises 15 residues. Per the germline V gene, CDR1 is SGHRS and CDR2 is YFSETQ.

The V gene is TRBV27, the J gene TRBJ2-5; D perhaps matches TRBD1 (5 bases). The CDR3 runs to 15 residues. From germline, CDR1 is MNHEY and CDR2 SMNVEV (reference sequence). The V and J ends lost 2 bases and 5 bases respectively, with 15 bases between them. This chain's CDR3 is CASSLLQGGWETQYF. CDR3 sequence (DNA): TGTGCCAGCAGTTTACTGCAGGGCGGCTGGGAGACCCAGTACTTC.

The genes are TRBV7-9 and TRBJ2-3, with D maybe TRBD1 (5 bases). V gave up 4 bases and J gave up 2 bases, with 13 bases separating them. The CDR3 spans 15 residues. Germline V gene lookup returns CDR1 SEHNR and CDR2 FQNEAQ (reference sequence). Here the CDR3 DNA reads TGTGCCAGCAGCTCGACACAGGAGTTCACAGATACGCAGTATTTT. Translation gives CASSSTQEFTDTQYF.

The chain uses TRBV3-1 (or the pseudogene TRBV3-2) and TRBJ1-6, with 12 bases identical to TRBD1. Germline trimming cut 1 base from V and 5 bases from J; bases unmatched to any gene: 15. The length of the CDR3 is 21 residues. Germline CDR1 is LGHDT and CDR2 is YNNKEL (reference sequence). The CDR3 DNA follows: TGTGCCAGCAGCCAAGGGGCCGGGACAGGGGGCTCCGTATTTGATAATTCACCCCTCCACTTT. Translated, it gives CASSQGAGTGGSVFDNSPLHF.

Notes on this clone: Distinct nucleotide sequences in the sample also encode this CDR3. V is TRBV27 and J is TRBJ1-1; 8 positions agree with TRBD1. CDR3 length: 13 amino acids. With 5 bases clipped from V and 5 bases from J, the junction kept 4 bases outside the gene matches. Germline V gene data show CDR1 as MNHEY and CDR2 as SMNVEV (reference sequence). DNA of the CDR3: TGTGCCAGCAGTCCGGACAGGGTAACTGAAGCTTTCTTT. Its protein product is CASSPDRVTEAFF.

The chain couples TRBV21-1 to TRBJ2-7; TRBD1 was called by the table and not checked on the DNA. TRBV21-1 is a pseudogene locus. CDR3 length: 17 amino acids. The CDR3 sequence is CASSSKFLNRGNDEQYF. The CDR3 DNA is TGTGCCAGCAGCTCAAAGTTTCTAAACAGGGGTAACGACGAGCAGTACTTC.

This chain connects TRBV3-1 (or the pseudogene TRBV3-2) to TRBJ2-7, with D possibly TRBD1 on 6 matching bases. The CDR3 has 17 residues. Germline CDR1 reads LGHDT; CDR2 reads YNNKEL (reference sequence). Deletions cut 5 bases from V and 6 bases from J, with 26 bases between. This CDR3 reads CASSTAGTTNSLLEQYF. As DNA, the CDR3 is TGTGCCAGCAGCACGGCCGGGACAACCAACAGTCTTCTCGAGCAGTACTTC.

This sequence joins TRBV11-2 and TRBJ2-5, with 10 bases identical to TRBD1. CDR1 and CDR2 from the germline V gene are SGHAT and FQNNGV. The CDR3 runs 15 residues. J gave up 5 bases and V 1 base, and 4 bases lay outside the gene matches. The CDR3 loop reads CASSLGDRGRETQYF. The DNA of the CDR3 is TGTGCCAGCAGCTTAGGGGACAGGGGACGGGAGACCCAGTACTTC.

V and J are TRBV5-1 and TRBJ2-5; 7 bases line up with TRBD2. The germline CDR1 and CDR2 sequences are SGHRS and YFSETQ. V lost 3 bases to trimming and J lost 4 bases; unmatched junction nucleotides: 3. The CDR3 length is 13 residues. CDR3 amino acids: CASSSGTTETQYF. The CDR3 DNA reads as TGCGCCAGCAGCTCCGGGACTACAGAGACCCAGTACTTC.

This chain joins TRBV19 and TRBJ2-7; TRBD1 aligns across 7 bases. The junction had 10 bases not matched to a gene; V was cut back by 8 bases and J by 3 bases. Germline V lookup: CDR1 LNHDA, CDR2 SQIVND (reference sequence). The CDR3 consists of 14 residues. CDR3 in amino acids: CASSTGVRGYEQYF. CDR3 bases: TGTGCCAGTTCAACAGGGGTGAGAGGCTACGAGCAGTACTTC.

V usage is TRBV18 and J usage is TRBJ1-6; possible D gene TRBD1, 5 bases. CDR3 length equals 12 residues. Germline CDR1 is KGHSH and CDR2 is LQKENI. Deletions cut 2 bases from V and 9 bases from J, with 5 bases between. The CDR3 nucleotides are TGTGCCAGCTCACCAACAGGTTCACCCCTCCACTTT. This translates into CASSPTGSPLHF.

The CDR3, as DNA: TGTGCCAGCAGTGAACTTGGGTCAACAGCTAACTATGGCTACACCTTC. It is translated as CASSELGSTANYGYTF. The J gene is TRBJ1-2, the V gene TRBV6-1; D is unresolved. Germline lookup yields CDR1 MNHNS and CDR2 SASEGT. CDR3 length: 16 residues. V lost 2 bases, J lost 0 bases, and 13 bases lay in between.